This T cell receptor (beta chain) originates from a study of blood T cell repertoires in COVID-19. V lost 2 bases to trimming and J lost 6 bases; unmatched junction nucleotides: 11. CDR1 is MNHEY, CDR2 SVGEGT, per germline. This CDR3 contains 17 residues. Clones were sequenced by immunoSEQ multiplex PCR, and TCRdb holds only the in-frame ones, with some missing. The sample records roughly 120,000 clones, over 80% being singletons. The sequencing input was peripheral blood. V usage is TRBV6-2 or TRBV6-3 and J usage is TRBJ2-3; TRBD2 aligns across 10 bases. The sequence derives from a woman in her 70s with acute or convalescent COVID-19. CDR3 coding DNA: TGTGCCAGCAGTTACACCCCCCTAGCGGGGGTCAGGGATACGCAGTATTTT. Amino acid sequence: CASSYTPLAGVRDTQYF.